Following are 21 T cell receptor beta chains from one sample sequenced in a study of beta chain features in type 1 diabetes. Notes on the study in general: TCRB CDR3s were moderately but significantly shorter in Type 1 diabetes patients in all four CD4+ subsets.

The isolated RNA, all of it, was reverse transcribed, so expressed TCRB transcripts were what got sequenced. Assay: immunoSEQ multiplex PCR; the TCRdb copy retains only in-frame clones and omits some. Of a few hundred thousand clones listed, roughly an eighth are singletons. The antigens of these receptors remain unknown. Sequencing was done on a sample of naive CD4+ T cells from blood. These receptors originate from a woman aged 18 to 35 with type 1 diabetes.

CDR3 loop: CASSLAHLAGVRNEQFF. CDR3 nucleotides: TGTGCCAGCAGCTTAGCACACCTAGCGGGAGTCCGCAATGAGCAGTTCTTC. This rearrangement joins TRBV7-2 to TRBJ2-1, with 10 nucleotides matching TRBD2. Germline V CDR1 and CDR2: SGHTA, FQGNSA. With 0 bases clipped from V and 6 bases from J, the junction kept 8 bases outside the gene matches. There are 17 residues in the CDR3.

J is TRBJ2-7 and V is TRBV7-9, with 9 bases aligning to TRBD1. This CDR3 has 17 residues. CDR1 SEHNR and CDR2 FQNEAQ come from the germline V gene (reference sequence). J lost 3 bases, V lost 2 bases, and 11 bases had no gene match. CDR3 DNA: TGTGCCAGCAGCTTACCCTCTGGGACAGGGATATACTACGAGCAGTACTTC. Protein: CASSLPSGTGIYYEQYF.

The V call is TRBV21-1, the J call TRBJ2-7; the D call TRBD2 from the table was never checked on the DNA. TRBV21-1 is a documented pseudogene. This CDR3 is 15 amino acids long. CDR3 sequence reads: CASSKSRKGGDEQYF. In DNA, the CDR3 is TGTGCCAGCAGCAAATCGAGGAAGGGAGGGGACGAGCAGTACTTC.

This clone was detected only a few times. The chain joins TRBV25-1 to TRBJ2-7, with TRBD2 identical over 9 bases. The germline V gene encodes CDR1 MGHDK and CDR2 SYGVNS. The CDR3 spans 16 residues. J gave up 5 bases and V 5 bases, and 13 bases lay outside the gene matches. The CDR3 DNA reads TGTGCCAGCAGTCCCTTCATAGCGGGAGTACGCGACGAGCAGTACTTC. Protein product: CASSPFIAGVRDEQYF.

This clone has only a few counts. The chain combines TRBV29-1 with TRBJ2-7; maybe TRBD1 (5 bases). Trimming took 4 bases from V and 3 from J, leaving 13 bases between them. This CDR3 region has 13 residues. The germline CDR1 and CDR2 sequences are SQVTM and ANQGSEA. The CDR3 spells CSVGKGQGYEQYF. The CDR3 DNA is TGCAGCGTTGGTAAGGGGCAGGGCTACGAGCAGTACTTC.

This clone was seen more than once but under ten times. CDR3 DNA sequence: TGTGCCAGCAGCTTAGCGCTTGGGCTGGCTAATGAAAAACTGTTTTTT. Encoded protein: CASSLALGLANEKLFF. The chain joins TRBV7-2 to TRBJ1-4, with D hard to call. CDR3 size: 16 residues. The ends were cut back, 0 bases at V and 3 bases at J, with 11 bases in the middle. CDR1 and CDR2 (germline): SGHTA, FQGNSA.

The chain combines TRBV6-6 with TRBJ2-1; D not certain. The germline V and J ends were trimmed by 8 bases and 9 bases, with 11 bases remaining between them. This CDR3 region has 11 residues. From germline, CDR1 is MNHNY and CDR2 SVGAGI (reference sequence). The CDR3 DNA sequence: TGTGCCAGCTCCCAAGCACCTGAGCAGTTCTTC. It is translated as CASSQAPEQFF.

This chain's CDR3 is CASSVTPTGSQETQYF. For the CDR3, the DNA is TGTGCCAGCAGCGTAACCCCAACAGGCAGCCAAGAGACCCAGTACTTC. This chain links TRBV9 with TRBJ2-5; TRBD1 is a possible D gene (5 bases). Germline values: CDR1 SGDLS, CDR2 YYNGEE. This CDR3 is 16 amino acids long. The V end lost 1 base, the J end lost 1 base, and 14 bases lay between the germline ends.

V usage is TRBV9 and J usage is TRBJ1-2, with D possibly being TRBD1 (6 bases). This CDR3 is 16 amino acids long. Germline V lookup: CDR1 SGDLS, CDR2 YYNGEE. V lost 0 bases and J lost 5, with 17 bases in between. CDR3 nucleotides: TGTGCCAGCAGCGTAGCCCCCGGACAGCAGGAGTATGGCTACACCTTC. It encodes CASSVAPGQQEYGYTF.

The V gene is TRBV19, the J gene TRBJ1-2; TRBD1 matches at 9 bases. In germline, CDR1 is LNHDA, CDR2 SQIVND (reference sequence). There are 13 residues in the CDR3. Losses at the gene ends were 3 bases for V and 8 bases for J; bases not matched to a gene: 4. This CDR3 is CASSMRDREGYTF. DNA of the CDR3: TGTGCCAGTAGTATGCGGGACAGGGAAGGCTACACCTTC.

The chain combines TRBV7-9 with TRBJ1-2; 8 positions match TRBD1. The CDR3 covers 11 residues. V lost 8 bases to trimming and J lost 7 bases; unmatched junction nucleotides: 3. Germline assignment: CDR1 SEHNR and CDR2 FQNEAQ (reference sequence). CDR3 DNA sequence: TGTGCCAGCCAGGGGGCTGGTGGCTACACCTTC. It codes for CASQGAGGYTF.

This clone was recorded a few times. V is TRBV4-1 and J is TRBJ1-1; 8 nucleotides match TRBD1. The J segment lost 1 base and the V segment lost 6 bases, leaving 7 bases of the junction unmatched. CDR1 and CDR2 from the germline V gene are MGHRA and YSYEKL. This CDR3 comprises 15 residues. The CDR3 DNA is TGCGCCAGCAGACGACTTGGACAGGGGAACACTGAAGCTTTCTTT. Its protein product is CASRRLGQGNTEAFF.

The chain couples TRBV18 to TRBJ2-7; D possibly corresponds to TRBD2 (6 bases). The CDR3 totals 14 residues. V was clipped by 3 bases and J by 6 bases, with 15 bases between them. Germline loops: CDR1 KGHSH, CDR2 LQKENI. Here the CDR3 DNA reads TGTGCCAGCTCACCGCCTGAGTCGACTAGCGAGCAGTACTTC. This sequence encodes CASSPPESTSEQYF.

This clone came up a few times. The chain is built from TRBV18 and TRBJ1-5; tentative D call: TRBD1 (6 bases). The CDR3 contains 13 residues. V lost 2 bases to trimming and J lost 6 bases, with 8 bases between them. CDR1 is KGHSH and CDR2 is LQKENI in the germline V gene. DNA of the CDR3: TGTGCCAGCTCACCAACAGGGCCTCAGCCCCAGCATTTT. Translation: CASSPTGPQPQHF.

The sample holds a few counts of this clone. This chain links TRBV28 with TRBJ2-1; D is perhaps TRBD2 (5 bases). CDR1 is MDHEN, CDR2 SYDVKM, per germline. V was trimmed by 2 bases and J by 13 bases, leaving 9 bases between them. The CDR3 sequence is 11 residues long. Here the CDR3 DNA reads TGTGCCAGCAGTTTACAGGAGGTACAGTTCTTC. Residues: CASSLQEVQFF.

This clone was observed a handful of times. CDR3 amino acids: CASSEANQETQYF. The CDR3 DNA reads as TGTGCCAGCAGCGAGGCCAACCAAGAGACCCAGTACTTC. The chain is built from TRBV7-3 and TRBJ2-5; the D is unclear. The V gene's germline CDR1 is SGHTA and CDR2 FQGTGA. V lost 5 bases and J 0 bases, leaving 7 bases between the germline ends. CDR3 length: 13 residues. Filled out from reference TRBV7-3 and TRBJ2-5, the complete variable domain reads GAGVSQTPSNKVTEKGKYVELRCDPISGHTALYWYRQSLGQGPEFLIYFQGTGAADDSGLPNDRFFAVRPEGSVSTLKIQRTERGDSAVYLCASSEANQETQYFGPGTRLLVL.

This chain uses TRBV28 with TRBJ2-5; TRBD2 matches at 9 bases. J gave up 5 bases and V 6 bases, and 7 bases lay outside the gene matches. This CDR3 contains 14 residues. Looked up from germline, CDR1 is MDHEN and CDR2 is SYDVKM. CDR3 loop: CASRRGAGGETQYF. The CDR3 coding sequence is TGTGCCAGCAGGCGAGGGGCGGGAGGGGAGACCCAGTACTTC.

This chain connects TRBV30 to TRBJ2-1, with D uncertain. Trimming left V 1 base short and J 11 bases short, with 6 bases between. The CDR3 extends over 10 amino acids. From germline, CDR1 is GTSNPN and CDR2 SVGIG (reference sequence). In nucleotides, the CDR3 is TGTGCCTGGAGTGAAAACAAGCAGTTCTTC. As protein: CAWSENKQFF.

This clone was observed a few times. The V call is TRBV4-1, the J call TRBJ1-1, with TRBD1 as a possible D gene (6 bases). The CDR3 is 14 amino acids. Germline V gene lookup returns CDR1 MGHRA and CDR2 YSYEKL. Trimming stripped 3 bases from V and 0 bases from J, with 8 bases between. For the CDR3, the DNA is TGCGCCAGCAGCCAGAACAGGGTGAACACTGAAGCTTTCTTT. Its translation is CASSQNRVNTEAFF.

The chain is built from TRBV19 and TRBJ2-7; 7 bases map to TRBD1. Germline CDR1 is LNHDA and CDR2 is SQIVND (reference sequence). With 10 bases clipped from V and 3 bases from J, the junction kept 9 bases outside the gene matches. The CDR3 contains 13 residues. The CDR3 protein is CATTEQGRYEQYF. CDR3 nucleotide sequence: TGTGCCACCACGGAACAGGGGCGCTACGAGCAGTACTTC.

This clone appeared a few times. The chain links TRBV15 to TRBJ1-5; TRBD1 might be the D (6 bases). V was cut by 5 bases and J by 0 bases, with 14 bases left in between. Germline CDR1 is LNHNV and CDR2 is YYDKDF (reference sequence). CDR3 size: 16 residues. The CDR3 spells CATSSRQAYSNQPQHF. The CDR3 nucleotides are TGTGCCACCAGCTCCCGACAGGCTTATAGCAATCAGCCCCAGCATTTT.